This T cell receptor beta chain was obtained from a study of Graves' ophthalmopathy and Graves' hyperthyroidism. Findings and limits, study-wide: Among expanded thyroid clonotypes above 0.001 frequency, most also occurred in blood.

The PBMCs used were ones drawn from approximately 10 ml of fresh peripheral blood. For this clonotype: What it binds is not known.

Beta-chain TCR CDR3 regions were amplified from RNA transcripts. Second-round multiplex PCR followed a first-round RT-PCR using HTBI primers. MiXCR, applied by TCRdb to the multiplex PCR reads, yields one record per CDR3 protein. The sample lists around 670,000 distinct CDR3 sequences, 40% occurring once. The material sequenced was peripheral blood. This TCR was sampled from an adult man with Graves' ophthalmopathy.

Here the CDR3 reads CASKGTPSWRNTEAFF. The CDR3 nucleotides are TGTGCCAGCAAAGGGACTCCATCGTGGAGGAACACTGAAGCTTTCTTT. The V and J genes are TRBV2 and TRBJ1-1, with a weak D call TRBD1 (5 bases). Per germline, CDR1 SNHLY and CDR2 FYNNEI. This CDR3 is 16 amino acids long. Trimming took off 7 bases at V and 1 base at J, with 19 bases between the two ends. Filled out from reference TRBV2 and TRBJ1-1, the complete variable domain reads EPEVTQTPSHQVTQMGQEVILRCVPISNHLYFYWYRQILGQKVEFLVSFYNNEISEKSEIFDDQFSVERPDGSNFTLKIRSTKLEDSAMYFCASKGTPSWRNTEAFFGQGTRLTVV.